The source of this T cell receptor beta chain is a study of blood T cell repertoires in COVID-19. This table comes from immunoSEQ multiplex PCR, and its TCRdb copy is limited to in-frame clones, with some not included. The sample lists a few hundred thousand clones, more than 70% seen once, with approximately 3% in the top ten. V was pared by 1 base and J by 5 bases, with 10 bases between. CDR3 size: 14 residues. Germline lookup yields CDR1 LGHDT and CDR2 YNNKEL (reference sequence). This sequence joins TRBV3-1 (or the pseudogene TRBV3-2) and TRBJ2-3; possibly TRBD2 for D (6 bases). Sequenced: peripheral blood. This receptor was identified in a woman aged 25 to 39 with COVID-19, enrolled during active disease. CDR3 DNA sequence: TGTGCCAGCAGCCAAGTTGGGGGGAAAGATACGCAGTATTTT. Amino acids: CASSQVGGKDTQYF.